Below, 11 T cell receptor beta chains from the same sample are listed, as sequenced in a study of metastatic and nonmetastatic thyroid tumors. Through MiXCR, TCRdb re-clonotyped the PCR reads. The table lists about 40,000 clones, approximately 15% of them singletons. Thyroid surgery was preceded by no treatment in any patient. Sequenced input: blood. These receptors all come from a female donor with papillary thyroid cancer or a benign thyroid nodule (not recorded which). Some clones in this sample may be carry-over from other donors' samples.

As concerns this clone: Its ends do not fully match the called genes, so a read error is possible. This chain connects TRBV30 to TRBJ1-1; D gene ambiguous. CDR1 and CDR2 (germline): GTSNPN, SVGIG (reference sequence). This CDR3 is 14 amino acids long. CDR3 sequence reads: CAWGVGQWNTEAFF. The DNA of the CDR3 is TGTGCCTGGGGTGTAGGCCAGTGGAACACTGAAGCTTTCTTT.

This clone was detected ten times or more. This rearrangement joins TRBV28 to TRBJ2-7; D assignment may be TRBD1 or TRBD2 (6 bases each). Germline CDR1 and CDR2: MDHEN and SYDVKM. The CDR3 extends over 19 amino acids. V lost 6 bases and J 12 bases, leaving 39 bases between the germline ends. As DNA, the CDR3 is TGTGCCAGCAGATCAATTTCGGGGGCCCGCAACTTCCCCTTTCCCCGGCTGTACTTC. Translation gives CASRSISGARNFPFPRLYF.

At least ten counts were recorded for this clone. This chain uses TRBV28 with TRBJ2-3; D remains unclear. Germline V gene sequence: CDR1 MDHEN, CDR2 SYDVKM. Trimming pared 3 bases from V and 1 base from J, leaving 11 bases between. The CDR3 is 15 residues long. DNA of the CDR3: TGTGCCAGCAGTTTTCCCCGGCAGGGCACAGATACGCAGTATTTT. The encoded protein is CASSFPRQGTDTQYF.

This clone has ten or more counts. The chain has TRBV9 and TRBJ2-5, with D tentatively TRBD2 (7 bases). Between the trimmed V and J ends, which lost 2 bases and 4 bases, there was a span of 12 bases. This CDR3 spans 14 amino acids. CDR1 and CDR2 (germline): SGDLS, YYNGEE. DNA for the CDR3: TGTGCCAGCAGCGTTTGGGGAGGGGGAGAGACCCAGTACTTC. This gives the protein CASSVWGGGETQYF.

This clone has at least ten counts. This chain uses TRBV4-1 with TRBJ1-5; D might be TRBD1 (5 bases). This CDR3 spans 14 amino acids. Per the germline V gene, CDR1 is MGHRA and CDR2 is YSYEKL. The ends were cut back, 1 base at V and 2 bases at J, with 6 bases in the middle. The CDR3 is CASSQVTGNQPQHF. DNA of the CDR3: TGCGCCAGCAGCCAAGTGACAGGCAATCAGCCCCAGCATTTT.

This clone is classed as medium-sized (0.01 to 0.1%). The chain has TRBV27 and TRBJ1-1; D unresolved. Trimming took 10 bases from V and 9 from J, leaving 12 bases between them. The length of the CDR3 is 10 residues. The germline V gene encodes CDR1 MNHEY and CDR2 SMNVEV (reference sequence). The CDR3 here is CANHPAKAFF. CDR3 DNA: TGTGCCAACCACCCGGCGAAAGCTTTCTTT.

This clone showed up many times. The chain joins TRBV5-1 to TRBJ2-1; D is unclear. The CDR3 covers 11 residues. Between the trimmed V and J ends, which lost 2 bases and 5 bases, there was a span of 2 bases. The germline gives CDR1 SGHRS, CDR2 YFSETQ. The CDR3 DNA reads as TGCGCCAGCAGCTTAAACAATGAGCAGTTCTTC. This translates into CASSLNNEQFF.

This clone was found many times. J is TRBJ1-1 and V is TRBV12-3 or TRBV12-4; 7 bases are shared with TRBD1. The V gene end was trimmed by 7 bases and the J gene end by 5 bases; junction bases not matched to a gene: 10. The CDR3 extends over 14 amino acids. CDR3 in DNA: TGTGCCAGCACCCCAGGGGGGGGGGGGACTGAAGCTTTCTTT. Translated: CASTPGGGGTEAFF.

The genes are TRBV20-1 and TRBJ2-7; 12 nucleotides align to TRBD2. Losses at the gene ends were 0 bases for V and 3 bases for J; bases not matched to a gene: 3. The CDR3 has 15 residues. Germline V CDR1 and CDR2: DFQATT, SNEGSKA (reference sequence). For the CDR3, the DNA is TGCAGTGCTAGAGATCCACTAGCGGGAGGCTACGAGCAGTACTTC. It is translated as CSARDPLAGGYEQYF.

This clone showed up many times. This may arise from a read error, as a much more abundant clone is one base away. This same CDR3 is encoded by further DNA sequences in the sample. The chain links TRBV2 to TRBJ1-1; the D gene is possibly TRBD1 (5 bases). Germline assignment: CDR1 SNHLY and CDR2 FYNNEI. This CDR3 has 15 amino acids. CDR3: CASSEAKVRGTEAFF. CDR3 coding DNA: TGTGCCAGCAGTGAAGCGAAGGTGAGGGGCACTGAGGCTTTCTTT.

This clone was seen at least ten times. This rearrangement joins TRBV24-1 to TRBJ2-5; D may be TRBD2 (7 bases). Germline V gene data show CDR1 as KGHDR and CDR2 as SFDVKD. V was pared by 1 base and J by 6 bases, with 20 bases between. CDR3 length: 17 amino acids. CDR3 amino acids: CATSDFEGGGGSKTQYF. The CDR3 DNA reads TGTGCCACCAGTGATTTTGAGGGGGGCGGGGGCTCGAAGACCCAGTACTTC.